This T cell receptor (beta chain) was obtained from a study of stem cell transplantation in POMP-related autoinflammatory disease. The overall study: The study hypothesized thymoproteasome defects skew the TRB repertoire via impaired CD8+ selection. Study observations and caveats: PRAID patients trended toward lower TRB diversity and higher clonality in all analyzed T-cell subsets.

The CDR3 spans 12 residues. Trimming removed 3 bases at V and 3 bases at J, with 9 bases between. Germline CDR1 is GTSNPN and CDR2 is SVGIG (reference sequence). Note on this clone: Its antigen is not known.

Sequencing was performed with immunoSEQ multiplex PCR; in TCRdb, only in-frame clones are kept and a portion is missing. The sample records about 68,000 clones, approximately 90% being singletons. The sequencing used CD4+ T cells from PBMCs, collected after stem cell transplantation. This receptor was identified in a human patient with POMP-related autoinflammation and immune dysregulation (PRAID). The graft donor may account for some of the T cells. The V gene is TRBV30, the J gene TRBJ2-7, with D possibly matching TRBD2 (6 bases). In DNA form, the CDR3 reads TGTGCCTGGAGGCCGGGGGACTACGAGCAGTACTTC. It encodes CAWRPGDYEQYF. The variable domain in full, with the rest retrieved from reference TRBV30 and TRBJ2-7, is SQTIHQWPATLVQPVGSPLSLECTVEGTSNPNLYWYRQAAGRGLQLLFYSVGIGQISSEVPQNLSASRPQDRQFILSSKKLLLSDSGFYLCAWRPGDYEQYFGPGTRLTVT.